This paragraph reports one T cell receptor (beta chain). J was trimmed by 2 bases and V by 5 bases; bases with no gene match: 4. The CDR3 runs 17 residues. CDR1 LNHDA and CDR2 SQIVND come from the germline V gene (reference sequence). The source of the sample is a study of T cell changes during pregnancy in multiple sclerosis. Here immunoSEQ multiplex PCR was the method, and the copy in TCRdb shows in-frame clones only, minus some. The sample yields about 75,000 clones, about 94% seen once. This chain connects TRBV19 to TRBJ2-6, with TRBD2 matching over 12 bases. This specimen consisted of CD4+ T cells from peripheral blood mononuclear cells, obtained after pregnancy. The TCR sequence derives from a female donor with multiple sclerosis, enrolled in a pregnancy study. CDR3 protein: CASSVTSGSPGANVLTF. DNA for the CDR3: TGTGCCAGTAGTGTGACTAGCGGGAGTCCTGGGGCCAACGTCCTGACTTTC.